In its sample, the clone carrying this T cell receptor (beta chain) was seen many times. What it binds is not known. The assay was immunoSEQ multiplex PCR, and TCRdb's table has in-frame clones only and misses some. The sample contains about 33,000 clones, none of them singletons. Germline V gene lookup returns CDR1 SNHLY and CDR2 FYNNEI. This CDR3 is built from 15 residues. The V gene end was trimmed by 7 bases and the J gene end by 6 bases; junction bases not matched to a gene: 10. The sample originates from a study of T cells after posttransplantation cyclophosphamide. Study-level findings and limits: TRB clonality was highly associated with recipient CMV seropositivity and reactivation.

The source of this sequence is a woman aged 25 to 45 in good health and a related stem cell transplant donor. Sequencing was carried out using PBMCs. J is TRBJ1-5 and V is TRBV2; 9 bases line up with TRBD1. CDR3 residues: CASTPDRGFGQPQHF. The CDR3 DNA sequence: TGTGCCAGCACCCCCGACAGGGGGTTCGGTCAGCCCCAGCATTTT.